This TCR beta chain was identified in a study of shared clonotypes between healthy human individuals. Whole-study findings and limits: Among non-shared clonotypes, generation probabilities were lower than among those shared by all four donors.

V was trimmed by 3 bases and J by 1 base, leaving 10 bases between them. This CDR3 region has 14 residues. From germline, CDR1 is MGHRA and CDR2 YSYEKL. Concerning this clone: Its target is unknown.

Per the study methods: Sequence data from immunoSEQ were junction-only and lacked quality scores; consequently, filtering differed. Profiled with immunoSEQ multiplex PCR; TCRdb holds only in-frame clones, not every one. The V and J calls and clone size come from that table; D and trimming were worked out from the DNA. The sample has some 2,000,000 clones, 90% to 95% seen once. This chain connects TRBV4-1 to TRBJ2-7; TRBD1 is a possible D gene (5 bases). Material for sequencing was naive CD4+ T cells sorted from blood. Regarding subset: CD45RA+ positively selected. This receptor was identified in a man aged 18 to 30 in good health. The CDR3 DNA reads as TGCGCCAGCAGCCAGGTATCAGGGTCCTACGAGCAGTACTTC. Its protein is CASSQVSGSYEQYF.